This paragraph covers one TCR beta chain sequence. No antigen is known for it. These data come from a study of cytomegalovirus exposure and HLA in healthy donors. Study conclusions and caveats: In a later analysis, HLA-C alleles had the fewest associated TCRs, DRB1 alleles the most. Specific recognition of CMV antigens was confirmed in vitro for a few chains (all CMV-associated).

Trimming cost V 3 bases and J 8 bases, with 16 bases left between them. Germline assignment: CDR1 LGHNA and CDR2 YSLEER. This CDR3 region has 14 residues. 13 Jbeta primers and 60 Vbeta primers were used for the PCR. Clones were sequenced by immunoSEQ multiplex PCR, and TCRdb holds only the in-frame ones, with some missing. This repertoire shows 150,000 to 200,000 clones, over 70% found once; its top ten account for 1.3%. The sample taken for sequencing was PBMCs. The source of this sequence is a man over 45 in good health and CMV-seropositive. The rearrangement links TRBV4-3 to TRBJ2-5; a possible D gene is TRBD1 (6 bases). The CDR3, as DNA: TGCGCCAGCAGCCAGCAGGGGAGATACGGAACCCAGTACTTC. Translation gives CASSQQGRYGTQYF.